The next 6 T cell receptor beta chains were all read from a single sample in a study of OX40 agonist ivuxolimab in advanced cancers. Assay: immunoSEQ multiplex PCR; the TCRdb copy retains only in-frame clones and omits some. The sample records about 50,000 clones, roughly nine tenths being singletons. Material: CD4+ or CD8+ T cells sorted from blood, obtained in a trial of the OX40 agonist ivuxolimab. These receptors were taken from an adult with an advanced solid tumor such as melanoma, head and neck, liver or kidney cancer.

This chain uses TRBV13 with TRBJ2-7; 7 bases map to TRBD1. Germline V gene lookup returns CDR1 PRHDT and CDR2 FYEKMQ (reference sequence). The CDR3 is made up of 15 amino acids. With 5 bases clipped from V and 5 bases from J, the junction kept 12 bases outside the gene matches. DNA for the CDR3: TGTGCCAGCAGCCCCACAGGGGACCCGTTCCACGAGCAGTACTTC. It translates to CASSPTGDPFHEQYF.

The chain links TRBV18 to TRBJ2-1; D unclear. This CDR3 is 15 amino acids long. CDR1 KGHSH and CDR2 LQKENI come from the germline V gene. Deletions cut 3 bases from V and 2 bases from J, with 11 bases between. CDR3 nucleotides: TGTGCCAGCTCACCCTCGGATGGGACCTACAATGAGCAGTTCTTC. Protein: CASSPSDGTYNEQFF.

This clone has just a few counts. The chain recombines TRBV4-3 with TRBJ2-7, with D tentatively TRBD1 (6 bases). The CDR3 runs to 15 residues. Looked up from germline, CDR1 is LGHNA and CDR2 is YSLEER. The ends were cut back, 3 bases at V and 4 bases at J, with 16 bases in the middle. In DNA form, the CDR3 reads TGCGCCAGCAGCCAGTCAAGGGACACCCCGTACGAGCAGTACTTC. Its protein product is CASSQSRDTPYEQYF.

V is TRBV5-6 and J is TRBJ2-1, with 7 bases matching TRBD2. The germline gives CDR1 SGHDT, CDR2 YYEEEE. The CDR3 sequence is 12 residues long. With V trimmed by 5 bases and J by 8 bases, 4 bases remained unmatched. The CDR3 DNA sequence: TGTGCCAGCAGTACCGGGGGGTATGAGCAGTTCTTC. The encoded protein is CASSTGGYEQFF. Full variable domain (rest looked up from reference TRBV5-6 and TRBJ2-1): DAGVTQSPTHLIKTRGQQVTLRCSPKSGHDTVSWYQQALGQGPQFIFQYYEEEERQRGNFPDRFSGHQFPNYSSELNVNALLLGDSALYLCASSTGGYEQFFGPGTRLTVL.

J is TRBJ1-1 and V is TRBV10-3, with unresolved D. The CDR3 length is 14 residues. The V gene lost 0 bases and the J gene lost 4 bases, with 9 bases spanning the gap. Germline V CDR1 and CDR2: ENHRY, SYGVKD. In DNA, the CDR3 is TGTGCCATCAGTGAGTCGAACGGGCTCACTGAAGCTTTCTTT. Translating gives CAISESNGLTEAFF.

This sequence joins TRBV4-1 and TRBJ1-1; D uncertain. Trimming cost V 0 bases and J 0 bases, with 11 bases left between them. Germline values: CDR1 MGHRA, CDR2 YSYEKL. The length of the CDR3 is 16 residues. The DNA of the CDR3 is TGCGCCAGCAGCCAAGATCCGGGGAGCATGAACACTGAAGCTTTCTTT. This translates into CASSQDPGSMNTEAFF.